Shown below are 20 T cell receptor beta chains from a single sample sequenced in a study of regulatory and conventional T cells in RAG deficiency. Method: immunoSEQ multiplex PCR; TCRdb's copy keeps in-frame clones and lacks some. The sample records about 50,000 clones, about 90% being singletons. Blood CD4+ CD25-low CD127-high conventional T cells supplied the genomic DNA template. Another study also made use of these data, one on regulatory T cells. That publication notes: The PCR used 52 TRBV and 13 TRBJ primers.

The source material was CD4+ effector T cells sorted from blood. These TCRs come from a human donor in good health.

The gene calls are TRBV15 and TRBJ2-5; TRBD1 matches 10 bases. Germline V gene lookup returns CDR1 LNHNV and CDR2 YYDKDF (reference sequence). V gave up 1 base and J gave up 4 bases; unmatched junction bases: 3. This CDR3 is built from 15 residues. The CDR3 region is CATSRAGQGVETQYF. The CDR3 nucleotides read TGTGCCACCAGCAGAGCTGGACAGGGGGTAGAGACCCAGTACTTC.

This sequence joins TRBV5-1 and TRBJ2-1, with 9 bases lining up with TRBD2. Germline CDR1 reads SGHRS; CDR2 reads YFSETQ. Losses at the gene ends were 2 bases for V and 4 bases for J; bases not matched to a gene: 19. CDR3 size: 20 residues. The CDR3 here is CASSFLAGFAQSLGYNEQFF. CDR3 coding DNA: TGCGCCAGCAGCTTCCTAGCGGGGTTCGCACAATCTCTGGGGTACAATGAGCAGTTCTTC.

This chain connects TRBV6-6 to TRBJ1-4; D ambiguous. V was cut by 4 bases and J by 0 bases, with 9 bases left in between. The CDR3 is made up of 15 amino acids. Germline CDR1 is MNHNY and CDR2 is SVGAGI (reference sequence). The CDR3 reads CASSSVLATNEKLFF. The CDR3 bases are TGTGCCAGCAGTTCCGTGCTAGCAACTAATGAAAAACTGTTTTTT.

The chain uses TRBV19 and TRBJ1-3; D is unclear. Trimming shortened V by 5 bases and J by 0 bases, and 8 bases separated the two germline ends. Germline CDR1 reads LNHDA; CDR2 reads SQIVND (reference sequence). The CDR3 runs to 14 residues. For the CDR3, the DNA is TGTGCCAGTAGTTCCAGGTCCTCTGGAAACACCATATATTTT. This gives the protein CASSSRSSGNTIYF.

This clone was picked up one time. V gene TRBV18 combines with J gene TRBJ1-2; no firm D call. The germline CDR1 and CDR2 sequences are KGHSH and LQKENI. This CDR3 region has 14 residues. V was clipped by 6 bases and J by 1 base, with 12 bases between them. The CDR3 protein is CASSPTQINYGYTF. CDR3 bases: TGTGCCAGCTCCCCTACTCAGATTAACTATGGCTACACCTTC.

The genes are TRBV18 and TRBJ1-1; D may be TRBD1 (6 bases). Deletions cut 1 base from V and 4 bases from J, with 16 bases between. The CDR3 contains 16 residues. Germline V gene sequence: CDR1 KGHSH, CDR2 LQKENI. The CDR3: CASSPLYEGVGTEAFF. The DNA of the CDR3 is TGTGCCAGCTCACCACTCTATGAGGGGGTTGGCACTGAAGCTTTCTTT.

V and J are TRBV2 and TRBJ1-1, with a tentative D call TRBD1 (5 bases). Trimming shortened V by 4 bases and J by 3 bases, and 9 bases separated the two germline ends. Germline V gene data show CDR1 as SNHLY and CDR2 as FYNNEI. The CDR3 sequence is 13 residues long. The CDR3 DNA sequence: TGTGCCAGCAGTGCCGGGGACTACACTGAAGCTTTCTTT. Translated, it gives CASSAGDYTEAFF. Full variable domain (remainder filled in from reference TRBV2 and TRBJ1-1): EPEVTQTPSHQVTQMGQEVILRCVPISNHLYFYWYRQILGQKVEFLVSFYNNEISEKSEIFDDQFSVERPDGSNFTLKIRSTKLEDSAMYFCASSAGDYTEAFFGQGTRLTVV.

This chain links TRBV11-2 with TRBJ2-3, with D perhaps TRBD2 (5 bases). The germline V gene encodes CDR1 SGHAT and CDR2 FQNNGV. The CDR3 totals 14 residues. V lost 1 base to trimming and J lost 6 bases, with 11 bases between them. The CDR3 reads CASSLGLSGDTQYF. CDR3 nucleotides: TGTGCCAGCAGCTTAGGACTATCGGGGGATACGCAGTATTTT.

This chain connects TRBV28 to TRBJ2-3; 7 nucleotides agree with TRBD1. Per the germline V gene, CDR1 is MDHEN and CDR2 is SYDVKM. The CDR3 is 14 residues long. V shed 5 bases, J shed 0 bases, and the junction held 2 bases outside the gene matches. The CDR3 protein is CASSPTGSTDTQYF. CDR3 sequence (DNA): TGTGCCAGCAGTCCGACAGGGAGCACAGATACGCAGTATTTT.

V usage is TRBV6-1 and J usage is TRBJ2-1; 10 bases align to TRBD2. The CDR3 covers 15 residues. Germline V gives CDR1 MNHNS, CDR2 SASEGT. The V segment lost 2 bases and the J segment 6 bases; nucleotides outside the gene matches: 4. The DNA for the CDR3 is TGTGCCAGCAGTGAAATGAGCGGGAGGGCCAATGAGCAGTTCTTC. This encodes CASSEMSGRANEQFF.

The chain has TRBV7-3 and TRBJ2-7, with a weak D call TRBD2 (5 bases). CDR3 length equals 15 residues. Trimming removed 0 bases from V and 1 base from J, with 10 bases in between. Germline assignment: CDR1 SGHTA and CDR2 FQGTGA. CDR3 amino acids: CASSLTREGSYEQYF. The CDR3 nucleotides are TGTGCCAGCAGCTTAACGAGGGAAGGGTCCTACGAGCAGTACTTC.

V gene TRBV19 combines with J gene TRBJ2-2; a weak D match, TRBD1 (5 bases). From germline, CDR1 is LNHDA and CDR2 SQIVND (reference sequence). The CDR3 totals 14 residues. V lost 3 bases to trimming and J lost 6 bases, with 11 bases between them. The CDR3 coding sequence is TGTGCCAGTAGTATCAAACAGGACCCCGGGGAGCTGTTTTTT. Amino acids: CASSIKQDPGELFF.

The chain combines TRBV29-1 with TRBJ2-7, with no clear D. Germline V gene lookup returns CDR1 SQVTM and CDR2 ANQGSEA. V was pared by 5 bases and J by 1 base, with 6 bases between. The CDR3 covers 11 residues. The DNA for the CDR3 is TGCAGCGTTAGGAGTTCCTACGAGCAGTACTTC. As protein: CSVRSSYEQYF.

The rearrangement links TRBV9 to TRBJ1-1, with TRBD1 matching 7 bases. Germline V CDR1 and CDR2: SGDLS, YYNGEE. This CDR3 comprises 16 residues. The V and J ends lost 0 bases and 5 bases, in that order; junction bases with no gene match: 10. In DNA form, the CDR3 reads TGTGCCAGCAGCGTAGGGCAGGGGGGCCGGGATACTGAAGCTTTCTTT. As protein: CASSVGQGGRDTEAFF.

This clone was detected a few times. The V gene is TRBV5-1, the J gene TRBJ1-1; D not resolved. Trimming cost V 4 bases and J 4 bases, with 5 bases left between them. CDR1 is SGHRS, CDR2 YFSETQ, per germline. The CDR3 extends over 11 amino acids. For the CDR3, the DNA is TGCGCCAGCAGCACTCGCACTGAAGCTTTCTTT. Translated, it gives CASSTRTEAFF.

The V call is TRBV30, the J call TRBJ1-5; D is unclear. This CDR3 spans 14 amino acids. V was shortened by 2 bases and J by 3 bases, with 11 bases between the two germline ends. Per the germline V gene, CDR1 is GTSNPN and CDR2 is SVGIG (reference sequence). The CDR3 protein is CAWSTGPANQPQHF. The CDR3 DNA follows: TGTGCCTGGAGTACCGGGCCGGCCAATCAGCCCCAGCATTTT.

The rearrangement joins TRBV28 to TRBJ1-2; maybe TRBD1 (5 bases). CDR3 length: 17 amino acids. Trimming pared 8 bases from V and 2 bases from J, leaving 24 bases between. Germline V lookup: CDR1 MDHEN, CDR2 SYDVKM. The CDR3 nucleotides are TGTGCCAGCGGCGGAGGGCCGAGGGGCATCTCGAACTATGGCTACACCTTC. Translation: CASGGGPRGISNYGYTF.

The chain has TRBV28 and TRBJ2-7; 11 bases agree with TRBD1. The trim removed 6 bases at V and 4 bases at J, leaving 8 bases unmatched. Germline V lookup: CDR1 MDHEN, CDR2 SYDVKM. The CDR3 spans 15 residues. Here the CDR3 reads CASSTPGTGGYEQYF. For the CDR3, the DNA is TGTGCCAGCAGCACGCCCGGGACAGGGGGTTACGAGCAGTACTTC. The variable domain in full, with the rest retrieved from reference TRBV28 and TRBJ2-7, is DVKVTQSSRYLVKRTGEKVFLECVQDMDHENMFWYRQDPGLGLRLIYFSYDVKMKEKGDIPEGYSVSREKKERFSLILESASTNQTSMYLCASSTPGTGGYEQYFGPGTRLTVT.

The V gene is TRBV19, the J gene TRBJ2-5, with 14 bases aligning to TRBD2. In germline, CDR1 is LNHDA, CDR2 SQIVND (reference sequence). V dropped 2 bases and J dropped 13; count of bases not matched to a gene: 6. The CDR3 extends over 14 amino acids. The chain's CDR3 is CASSIPGLAGVLYF. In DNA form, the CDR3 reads TGTGCCAGTAGTATACCGGGACTAGCGGGAGTTTTGTACTTC. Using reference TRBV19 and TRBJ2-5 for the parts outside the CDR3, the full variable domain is DGGITQSPKYLFRKEGQNVTLSCEQNLNHDAMYWYRQDPGQGLRLIYYSQIVNDFQKGDIAEGYSVSREKKESFPLTVTSAQKNPTAFYLCASSIPGLAGVLYFGPGTRLLVL.

The CDR3 spells CASSIWQGNEQFF. CDR3 DNA: TGTGCCAGTAGTATATGGCAGGGCAATGAGCAGTTCTTC. The genes are TRBV19 and TRBJ2-1; tentative D call: TRBD1 (5 bases). Trimming shortened V by 2 bases and J by 6 bases, and 8 bases separated the two germline ends. This CDR3 has 13 amino acids. Per germline, CDR1 LNHDA and CDR2 SQIVND (reference sequence).